Following are 3 T cell receptor beta chains from one sample sequenced in a study of blood T cell repertoires in COVID-19. The protocol was immunoSEQ multiplex PCR, while the TCRdb copy is restricted to in-frame clones and leaves out a portion. The table includes 45,000 to 55,000 clones, 70% to 90% detected once. Sequences were obtained from peripheral blood. These receptor sequences come from a human donor in a cohort sampled during active COVID-19.

This clone was recorded a few times. V gene TRBV6-6 combines with J gene TRBJ2-7; a possible D gene is TRBD2 (6 bases). CDR1 and CDR2 (germline): MNHNY, SVGAGI (reference sequence). CDR3 length: 16 amino acids. The V and J ends lost 1 base and 6 bases respectively, with 19 bases between them. CDR3 amino acids: CASSYFGGGEISEQYF. The CDR3 nucleotides are TGTGCCAGCAGTTACTTCGGCGGAGGGGAGATCTCCGAGCAGTACTTC.

The rearrangement joins TRBV5-4 to TRBJ2-3; a weak D match, TRBD1 (6 bases). Deletions cut 3 bases from V and 6 bases from J, with 20 bases between. Looked up from germline, CDR1 is SGHNT and CDR2 is YYREEE (reference sequence). The CDR3 totals 16 residues. Here the CDR3 DNA reads TGTGCCAGCAGCTCTGCTGGGGGCAGCGGTACGGATACGCAGTATTTT. Amino acid sequence: CASSSAGGSGTDTQYF.

The chain recombines TRBV4-1 with TRBJ2-3; no firm D call. Germline V gene data show CDR1 as MGHRA and CDR2 as YSYEKL. The CDR3 length is 14 residues. V lost 0 bases to trimming and J lost 4 bases, with 8 bases between them. Here the CDR3 DNA reads TGCGCCAGCAGCCAAGATCTATCATCAGATACGCAGTATTTT. This translates into CASSQDLSSDTQYF.